The 17 T cell receptor beta chains below come from one sample, sequenced in a study of regulatory T cells in long-lasting Graves disease (dated by TCRdb to about 2021). Library method: multiplex PCR. This sample was sequenced with an Illumina HiSeq 4000. TCR beta libraries were built with iRepertoire HTBI primers and Arm-PCR amplification of CDR3 regions. TCRdb passed the public sequencing reads through fastp at Q25 and MiXCR, retaining productive beta sequences. Rows merge per CDR3 protein into single entries with the most common DNA and genes. Within this sample are hundreds of thousands of distinct CDR3 sequences, with about 14% of them counted one time only. The ten largest make up 20% to 25% of the sample. The sample's time point label, decoded: newly diagnosed GD, antithyroid drugs for less than 3 months. For both TCR sequencing and RNA sequencing, RNA was extracted from PBMCs using TRIzol. Sample: peripheral blood mononuclear cells (PBMCs), taken at new diagnosis, from a patient treated with antithyroid drugs. The receptors originated from a female donor with Graves disease.

This clonotype has a count of ten or more. The V call is TRBV30, the J call TRBJ1-2; the D is unclear. The length of the CDR3 is 13 residues. Germline CDR1 and CDR2: GTSNPN and SVGIG (reference sequence). V dropped 2 bases and J dropped 8 bases, with 15 bases sitting between them. The CDR3 region has the DNA TGTGCCTGGAGTCCCGATGGGGTCCGGGGCTACACCTTC. The encoded protein is CAWSPDGVRGYTF. Using reference TRBV30 and TRBJ1-2 for the parts outside the CDR3, the full variable domain is SQTIHQWPATLVQPVGSPLSLECTVEGTSNPNLYWYRQAAGRGLQLLFYSVGIGQISSEVPQNLSASRPQDRQFILSSKKLLLSDSGFYLCAWSPDGVRGYTFGSGTRLTVV.

This clonotype was found many times. The chain combines TRBV6-4 with TRBJ1-1, with unresolved D. CDR3 length equals 14 residues. Deletions cut 11 bases from V and 0 bases from J, with 16 bases between. CDR1 and CDR2 from the germline V gene are MRHNA and SNTAGT. CDR3 residues: CAGKDHSLNTEAFF. The CDR3 nucleotides read TGTGCCGGCAAAGATCACAGCCTGAACACTGAAGCTTTCTTT.

This clonotype was counted at least ten times. V is TRBV4-3 and J is TRBJ2-1; TRBD2 matches at 10 bases. CDR3 size: 16 residues. Germline V gene sequence: CDR1 LGHNA, CDR2 YSLEER. J lost 7 bases, V lost 1 base, and 7 bases had no gene match. This CDR3 is CASSQGYSGRMNEQFF. The CDR3 coding sequence is TGCGCCAGCAGCCAAGGTTATAGCGGGAGGATGAATGAGCAGTTCTTC.

The V call is TRBV5-1, the J call TRBJ1-1; D may be TRBD1 (5 bases). With 5 bases removed from V and 3 bases from J, the gap between germline ends came to 11 bases. Looked up from germline, CDR1 is SGHRS and CDR2 is YFSETQ. The CDR3 contains 13 residues. DNA for the CDR3: TGCGCCAGCAGTTGGGGCAAGGACACTGAAGCTTTCTTT. It yields the protein CASSWGKDTEAFF.

This clonotype appeared many times. The chain combines TRBV7-2 with TRBJ1-1; no clear D gene. The V and J ends lost 5 bases and 5 bases respectively, with 18 bases between them. CDR1 and CDR2 from the germline V gene are SGHTA and FQGNSA. CDR3 length: 15 amino acids. CDR3 bases: TGTGCCAGCAGCCAAGTATCTTCTAAAGGGACTGAAGCTTTCTTT. Protein sequence: CASSQVSSKGTEAFF.

Many counts were recorded for this clonotype. This sequence joins TRBV12-5 and TRBJ2-3, with unresolved D. This CDR3 spans 18 amino acids. Trimming took off 0 bases at V and 6 bases at J, with 22 bases between the two ends. Germline-derived CDR1 and CDR2 are LGHNT and FRNRAP. The CDR3 DNA reads TGTGCTAGTGGTTTGGTACTTGGGTCCGAAGGGCGAGTGGATACGCAGTATTTT. It is translated as CASGLVLGSEGRVDTQYF.

The chain employs TRBV19 and TRBJ2-7; TRBD2 is a possible D gene (6 bases). Germline assignment: CDR1 LNHDA and CDR2 SQIVND (reference sequence). This CDR3 contains 13 residues. With 4 bases removed from V and 1 base from J, the gap between germline ends came to 8 bases. CDR3 region: CASSRRDSYEQYF. As DNA, the CDR3 is TGTGCCAGTAGTAGGCGGGATTCCTACGAGCAGTACTTC. Variable domain in full (rest from reference TRBV19 and TRBJ2-7): DGGITQSPKYLFRKEGQNVTLSCEQNLNHDAMYWYRQDPGQGLRLIYYSQIVNDFQKGDIAEGYSVSREKKESFPLTVTSAQKNPTAFYLCASSRRDSYEQYFGPGTRLTVT.

This clonotype was observed many times. This rearrangement joins TRBV2 to TRBJ1-1; D may be TRBD1 (5 bases). V dropped 4 bases and J dropped 2 bases, with 11 bases sitting between them. The CDR3 contains 14 residues. Germline V gene sequence: CDR1 SNHLY, CDR2 FYNNEI. CDR3 coding DNA: TGTGCCAGCAGTGCTGACGGGACTAACACTGAAGCTTTCTTT. Amino acids: CASSADGTNTEAFF. The complete variable domain, with remaining parts taken from reference TRBV2 and TRBJ1-1, reads EPEVTQTPSHQVTQMGQEVILRCVPISNHLYFYWYRQILGQKVEFLVSFYNNEISEKSEIFDDQFSVERPDGSNFTLKIRSTKLEDSAMYFCASSADGTNTEAFFGQGTRLTVV.

This clonotype came up once. A single base separates this from a much larger clone, so it may be a read error. The chain carries TRBV6-2 or TRBV6-3 and TRBJ2-1; TRBD2 agrees at 8 bases. Trimming cost V 0 bases and J 12 bases; bases outside gene matches: 10. CDR3 length: 15 amino acids. CDR1 and CDR2 (germline): MNHEY, SVGEGT. CDR3 residues: CASSYSRGGGIGQFF. Here the CDR3 DNA reads TGTGCCAGCAGTTACTCTCGGGGGGGGGGGATCGGGCAGTTCTTC.

This clonotype is medium-sized (0.01 to 0.1%) by share. This sequence joins TRBV6-2 or TRBV6-3 and TRBJ1-2; 8 bases align to TRBD1. Germline V gene sequence: CDR1 MNHEY, CDR2 SVGEGT. This CDR3 contains 13 residues. After removal of 11 bases from V and 4 bases from J, the junction contained 9 bases not matched to a gene. The CDR3 loop is CAASGGRGYGYTF. In DNA form, the CDR3 reads TGTGCCGCATCAGGGGGCAGGGGCTATGGCTACACCTTC.

The gene calls are TRBV15 and TRBJ2-3; D is perhaps TRBD1 or TRBD2 (5 bases each). V was clipped by 5 bases and J by 1 base, with 13 bases between them. Germline assignment: CDR1 LNHNV and CDR2 YYDKDF (reference sequence). CDR3 size: 15 residues. The CDR3 reads CATSARGGRTDTQYF. The CDR3 DNA is TGTGCCACCAGCGCCCGGGGCGGGCGCACAGATACGCAGTATTTT.

This clonotype was observed many times. The CDR3 nucleotides are TGTGCCTGGGCGGTGGGATGGTTCACTGAAGCTTTCTTT. Protein product: CAWAVGWFTEAFF. The chain is built from TRBV30 and TRBJ1-1, with D unclear. Trimming pared 5 bases from V and 4 bases from J, leaving 14 bases between. The CDR3 runs 13 residues. The germline V gene encodes CDR1 GTSNPN and CDR2 SVGIG (reference sequence). Based on the CDR3 plus reference TRBV30 and TRBJ1-1, the full variable domain is SQTIHQWPATLVQPVGSPLSLECTVEGTSNPNLYWYRQAAGRGLQLLFYSVGIGQISSEVPQNLSASRPQDRQFILSSKKLLLSDSGFYLCAWAVGWFTEAFFGQGTRLTVV.

This clonotype was seen ten or more times. The rearrangement joins TRBV15 to TRBJ2-1; TRBD1 or TRBD2 may be the D gene (5 bases each). Trimming took off 5 bases at V and 3 bases at J, with 17 bases between the two ends. CDR3 length equals 16 residues. Germline CDR1 reads LNHNV; CDR2 reads YYDKDF (reference sequence). The CDR3: CATSLLKGRYYNEQFF. The CDR3 DNA sequence: TGTGCCACCAGCCTACTCAAGGGACGGTACTACAATGAGCAGTTCTTC.

The gene calls are TRBV4-3 and TRBJ2-2; weak D call: TRBD1 (6 bases). CDR3 length: 19 amino acids. Trimming removed 0 bases at V and 4 bases at J, with 21 bases between. Germline V lookup: CDR1 LGHNA, CDR2 YSLEER. The CDR3 DNA follows: TGCGCCAGCAGCCAAGAAATCCTCTCCGGGACACGGGGCACCGGGGAGCTGTTTTTT. It encodes CASSQEILSGTRGTGELFF.

This clonotype was observed many times. The chain combines TRBV28 with TRBJ2-7; the D gene is possibly TRBD1 (6 bases). CDR1 is MDHEN, CDR2 SYDVKM, per germline. This CDR3 contains 16 residues. Trimming left V 4 bases short and J 1 base short, with 17 bases between. The CDR3 is CASSSPLGRGSYEQYF. CDR3 DNA: TGTGCCAGCAGTTCACCCCTCGGCAGGGGATCCTACGAGCAGTACTTC. Combining the CDR3 with reference TRBV28 and TRBJ2-7 gives the whole variable domain DVKVTQSSRYLVKRTGEKVFLECVQDMDHENMFWYRQDPGLGLRLIYFSYDVKMKEKGDIPEGYSVSREKKERFSLILESASTNQTSMYLCASSSPLGRGSYEQYFGPGTRLTVT.

This clonotype has at least ten counts. The J gene is TRBJ2-1, the V gene TRBV20-1; no reliable D call. This CDR3 is 14 amino acids long. The V gene lost 8 bases and the J gene lost 8 bases, with 22 bases spanning the gap. Germline V gene lookup returns CDR1 DFQATT and CDR2 SNEGSKA (reference sequence). The CDR3 is CSTHSFRSTHEQFF. CDR3 DNA: TGCAGTACACACTCCTTTCGTTCCACGCATGAGCAGTTCTTC.

This chain links TRBV5-5 with TRBJ1-1; no clear D gene. The CDR3 is made up of 15 amino acids. Trimming left V 0 bases short and J 3 bases short, with 12 bases between. Germline V lookup: CDR1 SGHKS, CDR2 YYEKEE (reference sequence). CDR3 sequence: CASSLVASPYTEAFF. CDR3 sequence (DNA): TGTGCCAGCAGCTTGGTCGCCAGCCCCTACACTGAAGCTTTCTTT.